These T cell receptor beta chains were read from a single sample in a study of tumor and adjacent non-tumor tissue in lung cancer. Each CDR3 protein gets one entry after TCRdb re-called the multiplex PCR reads with MiXCR. The sample lists 80,000 or so distinct CDR3 sequences, 65% to 85% occurring once. Sequenced material: distant non-tumor lung tissue. These receptor sequences come from a man aged 60 to 75 with non-small cell lung cancer. Each CDR3 is given with its conserved first and last residue. A D gene is named only where the DNA matches it firmly. Clone size is stated in some rows and not others, as once, few, many or a class when expanded.

j_gene: TRBJ1-3; abundance: many; d_gene: TRBD1; v_gene: TRBV29-1; CDR3nt: TGCAGTGGGACAGTGGGAAACACCATATATTTT; CDR3aa: CSGTVGNTIYF
j_gene: TRBJ2-1; abundance: once; d_gene: .; v_gene: TRBV6-2/TRBV6-3; CDR3nt: TGTGCCAGCACCGACCGGACAGCCTGTAATGAGAAGTTCTTC; CDR3aa: CASTDRTACNEKFF
j_gene: TRBJ2-5; abundance: .; d_gene: TRBD1; v_gene: TRBV11-2; CDR3nt: TGTGCAGGCAGCTCTGGACAGGTCCAAGAGACCCATTACTTC; CDR3aa: CAGSSGQVQETHYF
j_gene: TRBJ1-1; abundance: .; d_gene: .; v_gene: TRBV11-2; CDR3nt: .; CDR3aa: CASSLVGIGTEAFF
j_gene: TRBJ1-2; abundance: .; d_gene: .; v_gene: TRBV4-1; CDR3nt: TGCGCAAGCAGCCAAGTACGGGAGGGTAACTATGACTACACCTTC; CDR3aa: CASSQVREGNYDYTF
j_gene: TRBJ2-6; abundance: .; d_gene: TRBD1; v_gene: TRBV20-1; CDR3nt: TGCAGTGCTAGAGATGTGGGACAGGCCTCGGGGGCCAACGTCCTGACTTTC; CDR3aa: CSARDVGQASGANVLTF
j_gene: TRBJ2-7; abundance: .; d_gene: .; v_gene: TRBV11-2; CDR3nt: TGTGCCAGCAGCCAGAATAGGCCCCCCCTCTACGAGCAGTACTTC; CDR3aa: CASSQNRPPLYEQYF
j_gene: TRBJ2-3; abundance: .; d_gene: .; v_gene: TRBV18; CDR3nt: TGTGCCAGCTCACCCAACGCAGTCAGCCTCACAGATACGCAGTATTTT; CDR3aa: CASSPNAVSLTDTQYF
j_gene: TRBJ2-1; abundance: .; d_gene: TRBD2; v_gene: TRBV20-1; CDR3nt: TGCAGTTCTATCGGGACTAGCGGGACGTACACCAACAATGAGCAGTTCTTC; CDR3aa: CSSIGTSGTYTNNEQFF
j_gene: TRBJ2-1; abundance: .; d_gene: .; v_gene: TRBV20-1; CDR3nt: TGCAGTGGTAGAGGGCAGACAGCGTCCTACAATGAGCAGTTCTTC; CDR3aa: CSGRGQTASYNEQFF
j_gene: TRBJ1-5; abundance: few; d_gene: .; v_gene: TRBV24-1; CDR3nt: TGTGCCGCCAGTGAAGGCTCTAGCAATCAGCCCCAGCATTTT; CDR3aa: CAASEGSSNQPQHF
j_gene: TRBJ2-3; abundance: many; d_gene: TRBD2; v_gene: TRBV4-3; CDR3nt: TGCGCCAGCAGCCACCGGGAGGGCACAGATACGCAGTATTTT; CDR3aa: CASSHREGTDTQYF
j_gene: TRBJ1-6; abundance: many; d_gene: TRBD1; v_gene: TRBV20-1; CDR3nt: TGCAGTGCTAGAGCTACACCGGGACAGGGGTTCTATAATTCACCCCTCCACTTT; CDR3aa: CSARATPGQGFYNSPLHF
j_gene: TRBJ1-1; abundance: .; d_gene: TRBD1; v_gene: TRBV30; CDR3nt: TGTGCCTGGCAGACAGGGGGCGCAGCTGAAGCTTTCTTT; CDR3aa: CAWQTGGAAEAFF
j_gene: TRBJ2-5; abundance: .; d_gene: .; v_gene: TRBV11-2; CDR3nt: TGTGCCAGCAGCTCTGTACAGGTCCAAGAGACCCGATGCTTC; CDR3aa: CASSSVQVQETRCF
j_gene: TRBJ2-4; abundance: .; d_gene: .; v_gene: TRBV29-1; CDR3nt: TGCAGTGTGAGTGGGGGCTCGGTGTTGGATGGCAAAAACATTCAGTACTTC; CDR3aa: CSVSGGSVLDGKNIQYF
j_gene: TRBJ2-1; abundance: .; d_gene: TRBD2; v_gene: TRBV11-3; CDR3nt: TGTGCCAGCAGCTTACACTCCGGGACTAGCGGGGCAATCTCCTACAATGAGCAGTTCTTC; CDR3aa: CASSLHSGTSGAISYNEQFF
j_gene: TRBJ2-7; abundance: .; d_gene: TRBD2; v_gene: TRBV20-1; CDR3nt: TGCAGTACTAATCGGGCGGGAGTCCCCTACGAGCAGTATTTC; CDR3aa: CSTNRAGVPYEQYF